One and the same sample provided the 8 T cell receptor beta chains below, sequenced in a study of CD8+CD57+ T cells in acquired aplastic anemia. Genomic DNA served as template for TCR beta VDJ and CDR3 profiling. TCRdb reprocessed the reads with MiXCR, giving one entry per CDR3 protein. The data contain about 130,000 distinct CDR3 sequences, around 46% of them singletons. The specimen sequenced was sorted CD4+, CD8+, or CD8+CD57+ T cells (not recorded which) from PBMCs. These receptors came from a human donor in good health, serving as a control.

The chain uses TRBV2 and TRBJ1-1; 7 bases line up with TRBD1. The ends lost 8 bases at V and 11 bases at J; junction bases unmatched: 8. Germline V gene lookup returns CDR1 SNHLY and CDR2 FYNNEI. The CDR3 spans 11 residues. In DNA, the CDR3 is TGTGCCAGCCAGGGGGGACAGAGCGCTTTCTTT. Translated, it gives CASQGGQSAFF.

Notes on this clonotype: The junction does not match germline at one end; this may be a read error. J is TRBJ1-6 and V is TRBV20-1; TRBD1 might be the D (5 bases). This CDR3 is 15 amino acids long. Per germline, CDR1 DFQATT and CDR2 SNEGSKA (reference sequence). Here the CDR3 reads CSARVTESNNSPLRF. CDR3 nucleotides: TGCAGTGCTAGGGTGACAGAGAGCAATAATTCACCCCTCCGCTTT.

V is TRBV10-2 and J is TRBJ2-5; no reliable D call. The germline CDR1 and CDR2 sequences are WSHSY and SAAADI. V was clipped by 8 bases and J by 4 bases, with 5 bases between them. The CDR3 consists of 10 residues. In DNA form, the CDR3 reads TGCGCCAGCGCGGCAGAGACCCAGTACTTC. Translation: CASAAETQYF.

The rearrangement joins TRBV2 to TRBJ2-7; 11 nucleotides align to TRBD2. Germline V gene data show CDR1 as SNHLY and CDR2 as FYNNEI. V gave up 5 bases and J gave up 2 bases; unmatched junction bases: 5. The CDR3 is made up of 15 amino acids. The CDR3 reads CASSLNSGGAYEQYF. The DNA for the CDR3 is TGTGCCAGCAGTTTAAATAGCGGGGGGGCCTACGAGCAGTACTTC.

The rearrangement links TRBV15 to TRBJ2-1; 7 bases match TRBD2. V lost 2 bases, J lost 5 bases, and 6 bases stayed unmatched. The CDR3 covers 15 residues. CDR1 is LNHNV and CDR2 is YYDKDF in the germline V gene (reference sequence). In DNA form, the CDR3 reads TGTGCCACCAGCAGACTTCGCGGGAGCAACAATGAGCAGTTCTTC. Its protein product is CATSRLRGSNNEQFF.

This clonotype was detected many times. The chain links TRBV10-3 to TRBJ2-7; D possibly uses TRBD1 or TRBD2 (6 bases each). The germline V gene encodes CDR1 ENHRY and CDR2 SYGVKD. The CDR3 consists of 15 residues. Trimming took off 0 bases at V and 4 bases at J, with 13 bases between the two ends. In nucleotides, the CDR3 is TGTGCCATCAGTGAGTCTGGGGGGCCCCAATACGAGCAGTACTTC. Translation: CAISESGGPQYEQYF.

This sequence joins TRBV11-2 and TRBJ1-3; possibly TRBD1 for D (6 bases). Trimming took 5 bases from V and 1 from J, leaving 15 bases between them. CDR1 is SGHAT and CDR2 is FQNNGV in the germline V gene. There are 16 residues in the CDR3. The CDR3 sequence is CASSQGSGSSGNTIYF. In DNA form, the CDR3 reads TGTGCCAGCAGCCAGGGGTCGGGGAGTTCTGGAAACACCATATATTTT.

The V gene is TRBV20-1, the J gene TRBJ1-6; tentatively, D is TRBD1 (5 bases). Trimming left V 3 bases short and J 6 bases short, with 12 bases between. Germline values: CDR1 DFQATT, CDR2 SNEGSKA (reference sequence). The CDR3 has 14 residues. The CDR3 sequence: CSARSGIGNSPLHF. In nucleotides, the CDR3 is TGCAGTGCTAGGTCAGGGATAGGTAATTCACCCCTCCACTTT.